The 17 T cell receptor beta chains in this list originate from one sample, sequenced in a study of T cell responses to AZD1222 COVID-19 vaccine. Profiled with immunoSEQ multiplex PCR; TCRdb holds only in-frame clones, not every one. The repertoire holds 90,000 or so clones, with nearly 90% as singletons. The specimen was peripheral blood, collected on day 0 of AZD1222 vaccination. The receptor set was obtained from an adult in good health.

The chain uses TRBV11-2 and TRBJ2-5; TRBD2 matches at 9 bases. Losses at the gene ends were 1 base for V and 4 bases for J; bases not matched to a gene: 4. The germline CDR1 and CDR2 sequences are SGHAT and FQNNGV. The CDR3 contains 15 residues. The CDR3 loop is CASSLGGLAGETQYF. The CDR3, as DNA: TGTGCCAGCAGCTTAGGGGGACTAGCTGGAGAGACCCAGTACTTC.

The chain joins TRBV19 to TRBJ1-1, with D perhaps matching TRBD1 (6 bases). Trimming cost V 2 bases and J 1 base, with 11 bases left between them. This CDR3 comprises 15 residues. CDR1 LNHDA and CDR2 SQIVND come from the germline V gene (reference sequence). The DNA of the CDR3 is TGTGCCAGTAGTATACCGGGGGCAGGGAACACTGAAGCTTTCTTT. Protein product: CASSIPGAGNTEAFF. Using reference TRBV19 and TRBJ1-1 for the parts outside the CDR3, the full variable domain is DGGITQSPKYLFRKEGQNVTLSCEQNLNHDAMYWYRQDPGQGLRLIYYSQIVNDFQKGDIAEGYSVSREKKESFPLTVTSAQKNPTAFYLCASSIPGAGNTEAFFGQGTRLTVV.

The chain employs TRBV7-3 and TRBJ2-2; possibly TRBD1 for D (5 bases). The CDR3 extends over 17 amino acids. The germline V and J ends were trimmed by 1 base and 6 bases, with 18 bases remaining between them. The germline CDR1 and CDR2 sequences are SGHTA and FQGTGA. The CDR3 region has the DNA TGTGCCAGCAGCTTAATTGGGCGGACATCTACGGCCGGGGAGCTGTTTTTT. Protein product: CASSLIGRTSTAGELFF.

This chain uses TRBV4-3 with TRBJ1-2; perhaps TRBD1 as D (5 bases). This CDR3 has 15 amino acids. Between the trimmed V and J ends, which lost 4 bases and 8 bases, there was a span of 20 bases. Looked up from germline, CDR1 is LGHNA and CDR2 is YSLEER. The DNA for the CDR3 is TGCGCCAGCAGCCGCTACACAGACGGGGGTAAGGGCTACACCTTC. As protein: CASSRYTDGGKGYTF.

The CDR3 DNA is TGTGCCAGCAGCTACCGGGACCCCCAGGGCGAGCAGTTCTTC. It specifies CASSYRDPQGEQFF. The chain recombines TRBV2 with TRBJ2-1; D tentatively fits TRBD1 or TRBD2 (5 bases each). V lost 6 bases and J lost 10, with 19 bases in between. The germline V gene encodes CDR1 SNHLY and CDR2 FYNNEI. This CDR3 is built from 14 residues.

This sequence joins TRBV6-2 or TRBV6-3 and TRBJ2-5; 12 bases map to TRBD2. J lost 0 bases, V lost 3 bases, and 8 bases had no gene match. Per the germline V gene, CDR1 is MNHEY and CDR2 is SVGEGT. This CDR3 comprises 18 residues. The CDR3 sequence: CASSYWSSGRGYQETQYF. The CDR3 DNA reads TGTGCCAGCAGTTATTGGTCTAGCGGGAGGGGGTACCAAGAGACCCAGTACTTC.

This chain uses TRBV29-1 with TRBJ1-2, with TRBD1 matching over 11 bases. The CDR3 sequence is 13 residues long. J gave up 8 bases and V 3 bases, and 5 bases lay outside the gene matches. CDR1 is SQVTM, CDR2 ANQGSEA, per germline. CDR3 sequence (DNA): TGCAGCGTTGACGAGGGACAGGGGGGCGGCTACACCTTC. Its protein is CSVDEGQGGGYTF.

The gene calls are TRBV19 and TRBJ1-2; the D is unclear. The germline V gene has CDR1 LNHDA and CDR2 SQIVND (reference sequence). The CDR3 loop spans 15 amino acids. Trimming removed 2 bases at V and 0 bases at J, with 10 bases between. CDR3 nucleotides: TGTGCCAGTAGTATATCGGGCTTAGCTAACTATGGCTACACCTTC. This sequence encodes CASSISGLANYGYTF.

The chain carries TRBV7-2 and TRBJ2-3; perhaps D is TRBD1 or TRBD2 (6 bases each). CDR1 and CDR2 from the germline V gene are SGHTA and FQGNSA. Trimming removed 9 bases at V and 1 base at J, with 11 bases between. CDR3 length: 13 amino acids. CDR3 sequence reads: CASTGARTDTQYF. The CDR3 DNA reads TGTGCCAGTACGGGGGCCCGCACAGATACGCAGTATTTT.

The J gene is TRBJ1-2, the V gene TRBV27; D gene unclear. This CDR3 is built from 15 residues. Per germline, CDR1 MNHEY and CDR2 SMNVEV (reference sequence). V lost 2 bases and J 6 bases, leaving 16 bases between the germline ends. CDR3 sequence reads: CASSLEEGRLDGYTF. As DNA, the CDR3 is TGTGCCAGCAGTTTAGAAGAGGGCAGATTGGATGGCTACACCTTC.

This rearrangement joins TRBV10-3 to TRBJ1-4, with D uncertain. From germline, CDR1 is ENHRY and CDR2 SYGVKD. The CDR3 length is 14 residues. Trimming took 6 bases from V and 5 from J, leaving 13 bases between them. CDR3 in DNA: TGTGCCATCAGGGCGGCAGGAGAAAATGAAAAACTGTTTTTT. It translates to CAIRAAGENEKLFF.

This clone was seen a handful of times. V is TRBV27 and J is TRBJ1-5; TRBD1 might be the D (5 bases). Germline CDR1 is MNHEY and CDR2 is SMNVEV (reference sequence). Trimming removed 6 bases from V and 7 bases from J, with 19 bases in between. This CDR3 has 15 amino acids. The CDR3 nucleotides read TGTGCCAGCAGCCCTACAAGGGGAGGTGAGCAGCCCCAGCATTTT. Translating gives CASSPTRGGEQPQHF.

The chain uses TRBV7-2 and TRBJ2-3; TRBD2 matches 10 bases. The length of the CDR3 is 15 residues. From germline, CDR1 is SGHTA and CDR2 FQGNSA. Trimming at V came to 5 bases and at J to 0 bases, leaving 2 bases not matched to a gene. The CDR3 protein is CASSRSGRSTDTQYF. The CDR3 coding sequence is TGTGCCAGCAGCCGTAGCGGGAGGAGCACAGATACGCAGTATTTT.

The count of this clone is one. CDR3: CASSEGGSEQFF. The CDR3 coding sequence is TGTGCCAGCAGCGAGGGGGGGAGTGAGCAGTTCTTC. This sequence joins TRBV7-3 and TRBJ2-1; tentative D call: TRBD2 (7 bases). Trimming left V 5 bases short and J 9 bases short, with 11 bases between. This CDR3 comprises 12 residues. Per the germline V gene, CDR1 is SGHTA and CDR2 is FQGTGA.

The gene calls are TRBV6-2 or TRBV6-3 and TRBJ1-5; perhaps TRBD1 as D (5 bases). Germline values: CDR1 MNHEY, CDR2 SVGEGT. V was cut by 6 bases and J by 2 bases, with 14 bases left in between. CDR3 length: 15 amino acids. The CDR3: CASSPQGGGNQPQHF. The CDR3 bases are TGTGCCAGCAGCCCCCAGGGAGGGGGCAATCAGCCCCAGCATTTT.

The chain links TRBV10-3 to TRBJ1-1, with D perhaps TRBD1 (5 bases). Germline CDR1 is ENHRY and CDR2 is SYGVKD. The CDR3 runs to 13 residues. The ends were cut back, 4 bases at V and 5 bases at J, with 11 bases in the middle. The CDR3, as DNA: TGTGCCATCAGTGGTCAGGGAGAAACTGAAGCTTTCTTT. Encoded protein: CAISGQGETEAFF.

V is TRBV11-2 and J is TRBJ1-6, with 7 positions matching TRBD1. Trimming at V came to 6 bases and at J to 4 bases, leaving 0 bases not matched to a gene. The CDR3 runs to 13 residues. Looked up from germline, CDR1 is SGHAT and CDR2 is FQNNGV. CDR3 sequence reads: CASRQGYNSPLHF. CDR3 bases: TGTGCCAGCAGACAGGGGTATAATTCACCCCTCCACTTT.